Sequencing of this T cell receptor (beta chain) was carried out in a study of blood T cell repertoires in COVID-19. Study as a whole: Collection of acute and convalescent COVID-19 samples took place in the United States, Italy and Spain. T cells, B-cell-depleted T cells, or PBMCs supplied cDNA or gDNA.

Per the original data handling: Using reference gene primer amplification, nucleated cell counts were estimated. Here immunoSEQ multiplex PCR was the method, and the copy in TCRdb shows in-frame clones only, minus some. V and J calls and clone size are given by that table; D and trimming were obtained from the DNA. The sample records about 130,000 clones, more than 60% being singletons. This CDR3 has 15 residues. The ends were cut back, 6 bases at V and 7 bases at J, with 21 bases in the middle. Germline CDR1 MNHEY, CDR2 SVGAGI. The receptor comes from a woman aged 65 to 85 with acute or convalescent COVID-19. This chain links TRBV6-5 with TRBJ1-1; a possible D gene is TRBD1 (5 bases). Sequencing was done on a sample of peripheral blood. In nucleotides, the CDR3 is TGTGCCAGCAGCCACGGCAGGGCGTCCTCTGATGAAGCTTTCTTT. Residues: CASSHGRASSDEAFF.